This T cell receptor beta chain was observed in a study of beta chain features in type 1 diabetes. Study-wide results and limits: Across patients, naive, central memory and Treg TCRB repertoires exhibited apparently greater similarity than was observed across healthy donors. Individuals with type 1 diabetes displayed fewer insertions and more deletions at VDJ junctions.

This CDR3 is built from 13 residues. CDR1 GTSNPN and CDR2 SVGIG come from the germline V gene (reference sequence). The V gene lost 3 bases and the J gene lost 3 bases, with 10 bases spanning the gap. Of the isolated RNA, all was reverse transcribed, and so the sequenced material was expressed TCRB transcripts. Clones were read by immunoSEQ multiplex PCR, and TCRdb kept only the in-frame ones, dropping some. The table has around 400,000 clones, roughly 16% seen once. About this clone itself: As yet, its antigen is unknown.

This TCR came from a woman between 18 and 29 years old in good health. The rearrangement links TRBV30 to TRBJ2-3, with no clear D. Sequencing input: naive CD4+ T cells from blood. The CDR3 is CAWRTRGTDTQYF. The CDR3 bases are TGTGCCTGGAGGACCAGAGGTACAGATACGCAGTATTTT.